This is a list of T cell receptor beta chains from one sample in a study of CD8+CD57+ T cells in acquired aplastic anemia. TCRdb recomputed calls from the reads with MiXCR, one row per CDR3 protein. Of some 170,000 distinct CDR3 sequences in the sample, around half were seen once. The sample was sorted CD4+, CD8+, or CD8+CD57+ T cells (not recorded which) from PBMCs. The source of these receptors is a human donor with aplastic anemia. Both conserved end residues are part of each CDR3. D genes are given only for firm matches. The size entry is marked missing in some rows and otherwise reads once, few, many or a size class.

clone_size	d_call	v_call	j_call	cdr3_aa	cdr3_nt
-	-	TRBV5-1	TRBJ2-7	CASSLGSGSYEQYF	TGTGCCAGCAGCTTGGGATCAGGGAGCTACGAGCAGTACTTC
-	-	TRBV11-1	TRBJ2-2	CASSLRAGAGAGELFF	TGTGCCAGCAGCTTGCGGGCGGGAGCAGGGGCCGGGGAGCTGTTTTTT
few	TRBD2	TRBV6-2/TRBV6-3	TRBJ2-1	CASSYSLLRGTKNNEQFF	TGTGCCAGCAGTTACTCCCTCCTCCGCGGGACTAAAAACAATGAGCAGTTCTTC
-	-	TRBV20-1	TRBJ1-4	CSANLQGVANEKLFF	TGCAGTGCTAACCTACAAGGGGTCGCTAATGAAAAACTGTTTTTT
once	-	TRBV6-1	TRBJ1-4	CASSGGGAGEKLFF	TGTGCCAGCAGTGGGGGGGGGGCCGGTGAAAAACTGTTTTTT
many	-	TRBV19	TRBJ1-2	CASIGRLHGYTF	TGTGCCAGTATAGGCCGCTTGCATGGCTACACCTTC
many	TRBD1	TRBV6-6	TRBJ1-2	CASSYSDRAYGYTF	TGTGCCAGCAGTTACTCAGACAGGGCCTATGGCTACACCTTC
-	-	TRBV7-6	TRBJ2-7	CASSLTGAEQYF	TGTGCCAGCAGCCTTACGGGGGCCGAGCAGTACTTC
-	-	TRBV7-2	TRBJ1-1	CASSVRQLRDTEAFF	TGTGCCAGCAGCGTTCGACAGCTTAGGGACACTGAAGCTTTCTTT
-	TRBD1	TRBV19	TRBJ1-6	CASTTGDADSPLHF	TGTGCCAGTACCACAGGGGACGCGGATTCACCCCTCCACTTT
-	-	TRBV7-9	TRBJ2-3	CASSDDRSDTQYF	TGTGCCAGCAGCGATGACCGGTCGGATACGCAGTATTTT
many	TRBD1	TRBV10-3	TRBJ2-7	CATGTRLGQGSTYEQYF	TGTGCCACCGGAACGAGGTTGGGACAGGGCTCAACCTACGAGCAGTACTTC
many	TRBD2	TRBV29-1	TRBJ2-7	CSVEQLAGAYEQYF	TGCAGCGTTGAGCAGTTAGCGGGGGCCTACGAGCAGTACTTC
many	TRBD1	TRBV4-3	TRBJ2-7	CASSQDHRGDEQYF	TGCGCCAGCAGCCAAGATCACAGGGGGGACGAGCAGTACTTC
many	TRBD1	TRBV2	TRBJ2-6	CASSGGQGYSGANVLTF	TGTGCCAGCAGTGGGGGACAGGGGTACTCTGGGGCCAACGTCCTGACTTTC
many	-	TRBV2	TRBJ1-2	CASGGGGIRGYTF	TGTGCCAGCGGAGGGGGGGGGATCCGCGGCTACACCTTC
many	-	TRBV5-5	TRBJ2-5	CASSRQGSGQETQYF	TGTGCCAGCAGCCGCCAGGGATCGGGCCAAGAGACCCAGTACTTC
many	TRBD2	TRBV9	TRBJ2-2	CASSVGTSGGAGELFF	TGTGCCAGCAGCGTAGGCACTAGCGGGGGTGCCGGGGAGCTGTTTTTT
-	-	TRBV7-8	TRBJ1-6	CASSLAGPAASSLHF	TGTGCCAGCAGCTTAGCGGGTCCAGCTGCGTCATCCCTCCACTTT
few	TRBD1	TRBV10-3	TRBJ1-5	CAISGTGGGQPQHF	TGTGCCATCAGTGGGACAGGGGGCGGTCAGCCCCAGCATTTT
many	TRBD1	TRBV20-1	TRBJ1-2	CSARRTGSGYGYTF	TGCAGTGCTAGAAGGACAGGGTCAGGCTATGGCTACACCTTC
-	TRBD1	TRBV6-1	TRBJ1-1	CASSEKTGDPEAFF	TGTGCCAGCAGTGAAAAGACAGGGGACCCTGAAGCTTTCTTT
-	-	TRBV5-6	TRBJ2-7	CASSWPPGEQYF	TGTGCCAGCAGCTGGCCCCCGGGGGAGCAGTACTTC
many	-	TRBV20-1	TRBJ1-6	CSARDAGSPLHF	TGCAGTGCTAGAGATGCAGGCTCACCCCTCCACTTT
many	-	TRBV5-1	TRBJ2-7	CASSLAESVRTFSYEQYF	TGCGCCAGCAGCTTGGCCGAGAGTGTGCGGACATTCTCCTACGAGCAGTACTTC
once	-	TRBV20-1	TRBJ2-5	CSARDGVAQETQYF	TGCAGTGCTAGAGATGGGGTAGCCCAAGAGACCCAGTACTTC
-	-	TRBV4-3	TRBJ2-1	CASRDSGARDEQFF	TGCGCCAGCAGGGATTCGGGGGCGAGGGATGAGCAGTTCTTC
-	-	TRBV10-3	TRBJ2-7	CAISGTPVSYEQYF	TGTGCCATCAGCGGGACACCAGTCAGCTACGAGCAGTACTTC
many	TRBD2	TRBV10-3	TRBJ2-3	CAISGLAGSSTDTQYF	TGTGCCATCAGTGGATTAGCGGGGTCTAGCACAGATACGCAGTATTTT
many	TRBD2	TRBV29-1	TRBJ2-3	CSAGRGLGTDTQYF	TGCAGCGCGGGGAGGGGATTGGGCACAGATACGCAGTATTTT
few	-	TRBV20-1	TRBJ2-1	CSAVWGREQFF	TGCAGTGCAGTCTGGGGGAGGGAGCAGTTCTTC
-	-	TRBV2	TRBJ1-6	CASSAHSASPLHF	TGTGCCAGCAGTGCTCACTCGGCGTCACCCCTCCACTTT
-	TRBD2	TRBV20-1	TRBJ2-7	CSADGTSGLSYEQYF	TGCAGTGCTGACGGGACTAGCGGGCTCTCCTACGAGCAGTACTTC
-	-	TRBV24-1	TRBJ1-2	CATSDRGQSYGYTF	TGTGCCACCAGTGACCGTGGACAGTCCTATGGCTACACCTTC
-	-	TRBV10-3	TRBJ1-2	CAISDSDRYGYTF	TGTGCCATCAGTGACTCAGACAGATATGGCTACACCTTC
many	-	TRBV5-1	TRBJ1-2	CASSSDSFRGYTF	TGCGCCAGCAGCTCGGACAGCTTTCGGGGCTACACCTTC
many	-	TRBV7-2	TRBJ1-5	CASSFTESNQPQHF	TGTGCCAGCAGCTTCACGGAAAGCAATCAGCCCCAGCATTTT
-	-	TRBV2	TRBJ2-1	CASSSATGEQFF	TGTGCCAGCAGTAGCGCCACTGGGGAGCAGTTCTTC
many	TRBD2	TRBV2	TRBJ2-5	CASRWTVGGKETQYF	TGTGCCAGCAGATGGACGGTCGGGGGGAAAGAGACCCAGTACTTC
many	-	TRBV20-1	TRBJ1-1	CSARDGGGQAFF	TGCAGTGCTAGAGATGGGGGGGGGCAAGCTTTCTTT
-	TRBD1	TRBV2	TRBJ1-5	CASRSDRGDFSNQPQHF	TGTGCCAGCAGGTCGGACAGGGGGGACTTTAGCAATCAGCCCCAGCATTTT
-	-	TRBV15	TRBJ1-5	CATSRDYPLKEGRGQPQHF	TGTGCCACCAGCAGAGATTATCCCTTGAAGGAGGGGCGGGGGCAGCCCCAGCATTTT
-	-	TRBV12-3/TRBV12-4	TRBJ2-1	CASSFLDEQFF	TGTGCCAGCAGTTTTTTAGATGAGCAGTTCTTC
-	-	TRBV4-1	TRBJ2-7	CASSPYGRDEQYF	TGCGCCAGCAGCCCCTACGGCAGAGACGAGCAGTACTTC
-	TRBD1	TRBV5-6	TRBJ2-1	CAGSLYGTGVYNEQFF	TGTGCCGGCAGCTTGTACGGGACAGGGGTTTACAATGAGCAGTTCTTC
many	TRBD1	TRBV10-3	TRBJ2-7	CAIKRQGEYEQYF	TGTGCCATCAAGAGGCAGGGGGAGTACGAGCAGTACTTC
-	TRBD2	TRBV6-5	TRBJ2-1	CASSYGLGRGNEQFF	TGTGCCAGCAGTTACGGGCTGGGGCGGGGGAATGAGCAGTTCTTC
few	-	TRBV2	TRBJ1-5	CASSGDSYSNQPQHF	TGTGCCAGCAGTGGTGACAGCTATAGCAATCAGCCCCAGCATTTT
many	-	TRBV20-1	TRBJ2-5	CSARGGGAGYF	TGCAGTGCTAGGGGGGGCGGAGCGGGCTACTTC
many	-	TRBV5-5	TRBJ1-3	CASSLAQGLGNTIYF	TGTGCCAGCAGCTTGGCCCAGGGGCTTGGAAACACCATATATTTT
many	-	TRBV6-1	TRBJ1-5	CASSEGGGFGQPQHF	TGTGCCAGCAGTGAAGGAGGAGGCTTTGGTCAGCCCCAGCATTTT
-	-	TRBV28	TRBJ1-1	CASSFTRTTEAFF	TGTGCCAGCAGTTTTACGCGGACCACTGAAGCTTTCTTT
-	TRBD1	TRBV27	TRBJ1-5	CASSSTGTVAHQHF	TGTGCCAGCAGTTCAACAGGGACAGTCGCTCATCAGCATTTT
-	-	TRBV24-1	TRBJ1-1	CATLQATGTEAFF	TGTGCCACCCTACAGGCTACGGGCACTGAAGCTTTCTTT